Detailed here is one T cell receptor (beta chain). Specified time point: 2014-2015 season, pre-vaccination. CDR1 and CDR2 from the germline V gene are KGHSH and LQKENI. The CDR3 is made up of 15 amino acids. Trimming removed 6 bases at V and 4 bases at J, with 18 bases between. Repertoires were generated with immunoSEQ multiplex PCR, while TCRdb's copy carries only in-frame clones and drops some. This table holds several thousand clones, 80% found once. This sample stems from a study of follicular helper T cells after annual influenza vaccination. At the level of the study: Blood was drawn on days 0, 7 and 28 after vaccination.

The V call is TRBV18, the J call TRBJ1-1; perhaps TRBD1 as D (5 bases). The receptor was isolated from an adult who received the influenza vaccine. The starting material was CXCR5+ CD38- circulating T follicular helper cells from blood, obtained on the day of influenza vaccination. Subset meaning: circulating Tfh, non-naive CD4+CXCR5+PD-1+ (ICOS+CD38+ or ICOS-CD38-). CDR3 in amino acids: CASSNHGAGGTEAFF. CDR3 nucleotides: TGTGCCAGCTCCAACCACGGGGCTGGAGGCACTGAAGCTTTCTTT.